This T cell receptor (beta chain) was recovered during a study of cytomegalovirus exposure and HLA in healthy donors. PCR involved 60 Vbeta and 13 Jbeta primers. TCRdb's table, derived via immunoSEQ multiplex PCR, lists solely in-frame clones and lacks some. The table lists roughly 130,000 clones, 88% of them singletons. V shed 2 bases and J 0 bases; nucleotides not matched to a gene: 2. The CDR3 spans 15 residues. Germline CDR1 and CDR2: SGHTA and FQGNSA. The sequencing sample was made of PBMCs. The chain is built from TRBV7-2 and TRBJ2-3, with 7 bases matching TRBD1. The TCR originated in a woman aged 40 to 49 in good health and CMV-seronegative. Written as DNA, the CDR3 is TGTGCCAGCAGCTTATTGGGACAGAGCACAGATACGCAGTATTTT. Translating it yields CASSLLGQSTDTQYF. Full variable domain (outside the CDR3, taken from reference TRBV7-2 and TRBJ2-3): GAGVSQSPSNKVTEKGKDVELRCDPISGHTALYWYRQSLGQGLEFLIYFQGNSAPDKSGLPSDRFSAERTGGSVSTLTIQRTQQEDSAVYLCASSLLGQSTDTQYFGPGTRLTVL.